The next 9 T cell receptor beta chains were all read from a single sample in a study of T cells in Graves' hyperthyroidism and ophthalmopathy. Researchers took RNA transcripts and amplified the TCR beta CDR3 regions from them. Carried out on the TCR CDR3, a first-round RT-PCR used the HTBI primer set. TCRdb reprocessed the multiplex PCR reads via MiXCR and lists one record per CDR3 protein. This table has about 550,000 distinct CDR3 sequences, less than 25% appearing once. Input material: blood. Receptors were obtained from a man younger than 35 with Graves' hyperthyroidism.

Ten or more counts support this clonotype. The genes are TRBV29-1 and TRBJ1-1; D not certain. This CDR3 spans 12 amino acids. CDR1 and CDR2 (germline): SQVTM, ANQGSEA. Between the trimmed V and J ends, which lost 4 bases and 3 bases, there was a span of 9 bases. DNA for the CDR3: TGCAGCGTTGCCGGGCGGTACACTGAAGCTTTCTTT. The encoded protein is CSVAGRYTEAFF.

This chain joins TRBV7-3 and TRBJ2-7, with D possibly being TRBD1 (5 bases). Trimming stripped 0 bases from V and 4 bases from J, with 7 bases between. Germline assignment: CDR1 SGHTA and CDR2 FQGTGA. The CDR3 extends over 13 amino acids. Here the CDR3 DNA reads TGTGCCAGCAGCTTAACCCAGGGATACGAGCAGTACTTC. It codes for CASSLTQGYEQYF.

The sample holds many counts of this clonotype. The genes are TRBV27 and TRBJ2-7; D gene uncertain. The CDR3 sequence is 14 residues long. The germline V gene encodes CDR1 MNHEY and CDR2 SMNVEV (reference sequence). V lost 7 bases to trimming and J lost 2 bases, with 15 bases between them. CDR3 sequence (DNA): TGTGCCAGCACGTCCCTGGGGAACACCTACGAGCAGTACTTC. Encoded protein: CASTSLGNTYEQYF.

This clonotype was counted a few times. The chain has TRBV11-1 and TRBJ2-2; D gene unclear. Germline V gives CDR1 SGHAT, CDR2 FQDESV (reference sequence). This CDR3 is 16 amino acids long. The V gene lost 0 bases and the J gene lost 0 bases, with 8 bases spanning the gap. CDR3 coding DNA: TGTGCCAGCAGCTTAGCTCTTCTAGCGAACACCGGGGAGCTGTTTTTT. Its translation: CASSLALLANTGELFF.

This clonotype has at least ten counts. The rearrangement joins TRBV28 to TRBJ1-1, with D tentatively TRBD1 (5 bases). This CDR3 has 13 amino acids. Trimming stripped 8 bases from V and 3 bases from J, with 13 bases between. Per the germline V gene, CDR1 is MDHEN and CDR2 is SYDVKM. CDR3 residues: CASRGESYTEAFF. Written as DNA, the CDR3 is TGTGCCAGCCGGGGGGAATCGTACACTGAAGCTTTCTTT.

This clonotype was seen repeatedly, ten times or more. The rearrangement links TRBV28 to TRBJ1-1; D might be TRBD1 (6 bases). The CDR3 consists of 13 residues. The V end was cut by 6 bases, the J end by 5 bases, with 13 bases between. Germline V gives CDR1 MDHEN, CDR2 SYDVKM. CDR3 region: CASSPTGMTEAFF. Written as DNA, the CDR3 is TGTGCCAGCAGCCCCACAGGGATGACTGAAGCTTTCTTT.

The sample holds a few counts of this clonotype. This chain's CDR3 is CASSLSGRLKTQYF. The CDR3 DNA is TGTGCCAGCAGTTTATCTGGCAGGCTAAAGACCCAGTACTTC. V gene TRBV12-3 or TRBV12-4 combines with J gene TRBJ2-5; no clear D gene. The V and J ends lost 2 bases and 6 bases respectively, with 13 bases between them. There are 14 residues in the CDR3.

This clonotype was recorded many times. J is TRBJ1-1 and V is TRBV6-5, with 8 bases lining up with TRBD1. CDR1 and CDR2 (germline): MNHEY, SVGAGI. Trimming took 0 bases from V and 5 from J; bases not matched to a gene: 5. This CDR3 region has 15 residues. CDR3 region: CASSYSDRGETEAFF. As DNA, the CDR3 is TGTGCCAGCAGTTACTCAGACAGGGGAGAGACTGAAGCTTTCTTT.

In its sample, this clonotype was seen many times. As DNA, the CDR3 is TGTGCCAGCAGTTTAACGGGGGGGGAGGATCAGCCCCAGCATTTT. It translates to CASSLTGGEDQPQHF. V gene TRBV28 combines with J gene TRBJ1-5, with a possible D match to TRBD1 (5 bases). Germline V lookup: CDR1 MDHEN, CDR2 SYDVKM. V shed 2 bases and J shed 5 bases, with 13 bases lying between them. The CDR3 extends over 15 amino acids.